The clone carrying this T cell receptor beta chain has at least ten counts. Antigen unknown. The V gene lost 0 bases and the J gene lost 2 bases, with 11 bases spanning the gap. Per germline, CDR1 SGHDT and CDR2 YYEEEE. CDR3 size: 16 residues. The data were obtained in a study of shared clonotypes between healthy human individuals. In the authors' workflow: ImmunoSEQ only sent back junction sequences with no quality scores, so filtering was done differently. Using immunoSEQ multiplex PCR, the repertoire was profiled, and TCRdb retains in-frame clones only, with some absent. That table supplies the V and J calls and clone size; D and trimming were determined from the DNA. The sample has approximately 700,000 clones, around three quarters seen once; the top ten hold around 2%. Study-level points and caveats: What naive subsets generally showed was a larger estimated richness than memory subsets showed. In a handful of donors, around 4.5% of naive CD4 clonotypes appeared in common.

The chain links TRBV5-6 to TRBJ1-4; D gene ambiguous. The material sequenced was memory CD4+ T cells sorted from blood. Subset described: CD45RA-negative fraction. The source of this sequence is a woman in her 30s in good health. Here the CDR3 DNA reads TGTGCCAGCAGCTTGGGTCCCGGGAGCACTAATGAAAAACTGTTTTTT. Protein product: CASSLGPGSTNEKLFF. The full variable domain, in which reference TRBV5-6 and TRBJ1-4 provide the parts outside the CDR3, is DAGVTQSPTHLIKTRGQQVTLRCSPKSGHDTVSWYQQALGQGPQFIFQYYEEEERQRGNFPDRFSGHQFPNYSSELNVNALLLGDSALYLCASSLGPGSTNEKLFFGSGTQLSVL.